This passage covers 18 T cell receptor beta chains from one sample sequenced in a study of T cells after yellow fever vaccination. One entry per CDR3 protein, called by TCRdb with MiXCR from the 5' RACE reads. The data hold 250,000 or so distinct CDR3 sequences, with approximately 6.8% observed a single time. The starting material was CD4+ T cells sorted from PBMCs, obtained on the day of the yellow fever booster vaccination. The receptors stem from a man aged 30 to 39 who received the YFV17D yellow fever vaccine.

This chain joins TRBV5-1 and TRBJ2-3, with 11 bases that match TRBD2. From germline, CDR1 is SGHRS and CDR2 YFSETQ. The CDR3 covers 15 residues. Unmatched junction bases numbered 7, after V lost 4 bases and J lost 6 bases. The CDR3 sequence: CASSVYSGGDDTQYF. DNA for the CDR3: TGCGCCAGCAGCGTCTATAGCGGGGGGGACGATACGCAGTATTTT. Full variable domain (remainder filled in from reference TRBV5-1 and TRBJ2-3): KAGVTQTPRYLIKTRGQQVTLSCSPISGHRSVSWYQQTPGQGLQFLFEYFSETQRNKGNFPGRFSGRQFSNSRSEMNVSTLELGDSALYLCASSVYSGGDDTQYFGPGTRLTVL.

Many counts were recorded for this clonotype. This chain joins TRBV10-3 and TRBJ1-1; no reliable D call. The CDR3 is 13 residues long. Germline V gene lookup returns CDR1 ENHRY and CDR2 SYGVKD. V shed 8 bases and J shed 2 bases, with 12 bases lying between them. The DNA for the CDR3 is TGTGCCATCCGGACGGACCGTAACACTGAAGCTTTCTTT. Protein sequence: CAIRTDRNTEAFF.

With respect to this clonotype: This sequence may be a read error, since a much larger clone differs from it by one base. The rearrangement uses TRBV6-2 or TRBV6-3 and TRBJ2-1; D tentatively fits TRBD1 or TRBD2 (6 bases each). The CDR3 has 18 amino acids. Germline CDR1 and CDR2: MNHEY and SVGEGT. The CDR3 nucleotides are TGTGGCAGCAGTTACCTAGGGGGAGGCACTTCTGCCTACAATGAGCAGTTCTTC. It yields the protein CGSSYLGGGTSAYNEQFF.

In this sample, this clonotype turned up a few times. The chain couples TRBV10-1 to TRBJ2-4, with D unresolved. Germline V CDR1 and CDR2: WNHNN, SYGVQD (reference sequence). CDR3 length equals 12 residues. V lost 2 bases and J 12 bases, leaving 11 bases between the germline ends. This CDR3 reads CASSEDLRTQYF. The CDR3 nucleotides are TGCGCCAGCAGTGAGGATCTGAGAACTCAGTACTTC.

This clonotype was picked up many times. This chain links TRBV27 with TRBJ2-3, with no clear D. This CDR3 is 11 amino acids long. CDR1 and CDR2 from the germline V gene are MNHEY and SMNVEV (reference sequence). Trimming pared 4 bases from V and 6 bases from J, leaving 5 bases between. CDR3 in DNA: TGTGCCAGCAGTTCTTTCGATACGCAGTATTTT. It specifies CASSSFDTQYF.

This clonotype was observed a handful of times. V and J are TRBV11-2 and TRBJ2-1; 10 nucleotides match TRBD2. The CDR3 is 18 amino acids. Germline trimming cut 1 base from V and 4 bases from J; bases unmatched to any gene: 10. Germline loops: CDR1 SGHAT, CDR2 FQNNGV. This chain's CDR3 is CASSLVWTSGRVYNEQFF. CDR3 sequence (DNA): TGTGCCAGCAGCTTAGTCTGGACTAGCGGAAGGGTATACAATGAGCAGTTCTTC.

In its sample, this clonotype was seen a few times. The genes are TRBV30 and TRBJ2-2; D gene unclear. The germline V gene has CDR1 GTSNPN and CDR2 SVGIG (reference sequence). V was shortened by 0 bases and J by 4 bases, with 6 bases between the two germline ends. The CDR3 runs 13 residues. The CDR3 sequence is CAWSVLPTGELFF. The CDR3, as DNA: TGTGCCTGGAGTGTACTCCCCACCGGGGAGCTGTTTTTT.

V is TRBV24-1 and J is TRBJ2-2, with D tentatively TRBD1 (5 bases). This CDR3 spans 17 amino acids. Trimming removed 2 bases at V and 1 base at J, with 13 bases between. CDR1 and CDR2 (germline): KGHDR, SFDVKD. The CDR3 loop is CATSDSTQVWNTGELFF. CDR3 coding DNA: TGTGCCACCAGTGATTCTACACAGGTTTGGAACACCGGGGAGCTGTTTTTT.

This clonotype was detected a few times. The chain combines TRBV18 with TRBJ2-7; D is perhaps TRBD1 (6 bases). Germline CDR1 reads KGHSH; CDR2 reads LQKENI. The CDR3 covers 13 residues. V lost 5 bases and J 6 bases, leaving 14 bases between the germline ends. CDR3 coding DNA: TGTGCCAGCTCAATCCAGACAGGCGGCGAGCAGTACTTC. This gives the protein CASSIQTGGEQYF.

This chain uses TRBV20-1 with TRBJ2-3; D is tentatively TRBD1 or TRBD2 (5 bases each). With 3 bases removed from V and 0 bases from J, the gap between germline ends came to 13 bases. This CDR3 is built from 15 residues. Germline values: CDR1 DFQATT, CDR2 SNEGSKA (reference sequence). Here the CDR3 DNA reads TGCAGTGCTAGGACCGGGACCTCTAGCACAGATACGCAGTATTTT. Its translation is CSARTGTSSTDTQYF.

The chain joins TRBV11-1 to TRBJ2-1; D not resolved. The V end lost 0 bases, the J end lost 0 bases, and 21 bases lay between the germline ends. Per the germline V gene, CDR1 is SGHAT and CDR2 is FQDESV (reference sequence). There are 20 residues in the CDR3. CDR3: CASSLAGTLDGPSSYNEQFF. CDR3 nucleotides: TGTGCCAGCAGCTTAGCGGGAACCCTGGATGGGCCTAGCTCCTACAATGAGCAGTTCTTC.

This clonotype has at least ten counts. The chain has TRBV29-1 and TRBJ2-5, with D possibly being TRBD1 or TRBD2 (6 bases each). V lost 7 bases and J lost 5, with 20 bases in between. The germline V gene encodes CDR1 SQVTM and CDR2 ANQGSEA. CDR3 length: 14 residues. This CDR3 reads CSADGGKVQETQYF. CDR3 in DNA: TGCAGCGCCGACGGGGGCAAGGTCCAGGAGACCCAGTACTTC.

This clonotype was found many times. The gene calls are TRBV5-1 and TRBJ2-7; D uncertain. The CDR3 length is 14 residues. Trimming shortened V by 0 bases and J by 2 bases, and 9 bases separated the two germline ends. Germline CDR1 SGHRS, CDR2 YFSETQ. CDR3 region: CASSLVPDPYEQYF. Written as DNA, the CDR3 is TGCGCCAGCAGCTTGGTACCTGACCCCTACGAGCAGTACTTC.

This clonotype came up many times. The rearrangement uses TRBV6-5 and TRBJ2-7, with D perhaps TRBD2 (5 bases). The CDR3 spans 14 residues. Germline V gene data show CDR1 as MNHEY and CDR2 as SVGAGI. Trimming shortened V by 6 bases and J by 0 bases, and 12 bases separated the two germline ends. DNA of the CDR3: TGTGCCAGCAGGAGGACTTTGAGCTCCTACGAGCAGTACTTC. Its translation: CASRRTLSSYEQYF.

The chain employs TRBV7-2 and TRBJ1-5; no firm D call. Germline V CDR1 and CDR2: SGHTA, FQGNSA. Trimming left V 3 bases short and J 7 bases short, with 10 bases between. This CDR3 is 13 amino acids long. This CDR3 is CASSLAFRQPQHF. The CDR3 region has the DNA TGTGCCAGCAGCTTGGCATTTCGACAGCCCCAGCATTTT.

In this sample, this clonotype turned up many times. V and J are TRBV5-1 and TRBJ2-1; TRBD2 matches at 12 bases. Germline trimming cut 3 bases from V and 8 bases from J; bases unmatched to any gene: 6. This CDR3 spans 15 amino acids. From germline, CDR1 is SGHRS and CDR2 YFSETQ. The CDR3 region has the DNA TGCGCCAGCAGCTCCCTGACTAGCGGGAGCCATGAGCAGTTCTTC. It yields the protein CASSSLTSGSHEQFF.

The genes are TRBV20-1 and TRBJ2-1; 8 bases are shared with TRBD2. The CDR3 has 14 residues. V was pared by 5 bases and J by 7 bases, with 10 bases of the junction left unmatched. Germline loops: CDR1 DFQATT, CDR2 SNEGSKA (reference sequence). The CDR3 region is CSAYPTSDYNEQFF. CDR3 in DNA: TGCAGTGCTTATCCGACTAGCGACTATAATGAGCAGTTCTTC.

In its sample, this clonotype was seen a few times. The genes are TRBV12-3 or TRBV12-4 and TRBJ2-2, with 7 bases matching TRBD1. CDR3 length: 13 residues. J was trimmed by 12 bases and V by 7 bases; bases with no gene match: 11. DNA of the CDR3: TGTGCCAGCACTCACCATGACAGGGAGAAGCTGTTTTTT. This encodes CASTHHDREKLFF.